Below, 5 T cell receptor beta chains from the same sample are listed, as sequenced in a study of OX40 agonist ivuxolimab in advanced cancers. TCRdb's copy holds only in-frame clones and misses some; the assay was immunoSEQ multiplex PCR. Among about 46,000 clones listed, 70% to 90% were seen once. Sequencing used CD4+ or CD8+ T cells sorted from blood, obtained in a trial of the OX40 agonist ivuxolimab. These receptors were taken from an adult with an advanced solid tumor such as melanoma, head and neck, liver or kidney cancer.

The chain is built from TRBV9 and TRBJ2-7, with D perhaps matching TRBD2 (5 bases). The ends were cut back, 4 bases at V and 3 bases at J, with 11 bases in the middle. This CDR3 region has 13 residues. Germline values: CDR1 SGDLS, CDR2 YYNGEE. The CDR3 is CASSPTGDYEQYF. For the CDR3, the DNA is TGTGCCAGCAGCCCGACCGGGGACTACGAGCAGTACTTC.

V is TRBV5-1 and J is TRBJ1-2; 10 bases agree with TRBD1. The germline CDR1 and CDR2 sequences are SGHRS and YFSETQ. Germline trimming cut 0 bases from V and 4 bases from J; bases unmatched to any gene: 3. The CDR3 contains 15 residues. This CDR3 is CASSLGDRGSYGYTF. The DNA of the CDR3 is TGCGCCAGCAGCTTGGGGGACAGGGGAAGCTATGGCTACACCTTC.

V is TRBV20-1 and J is TRBJ1-1; no definite D call. The germline V and J ends were trimmed by 0 bases and 11 bases, with 7 bases remaining between them. Germline CDR1 is DFQATT and CDR2 is SNEGSKA (reference sequence). This CDR3 comprises 10 residues. The CDR3 reads CSARDLVAFF. DNA of the CDR3: TGCAGTGCTAGAGATCTCGTTGCTTTCTTT.

This clone appeared a few times. The chain links TRBV2 to TRBJ1-4, with a possible D match to TRBD1 (6 bases). The CDR3 sequence is 17 residues long. Trimming left V 4 bases short and J 5 bases short, with 20 bases between. The germline V gene has CDR1 SNHLY and CDR2 FYNNEI. The CDR3 loop is CASSAPPKGVRNEKLFF. CDR3 nucleotide sequence: TGTGCCAGCAGTGCTCCCCCCAAGGGGGTTAGGAATGAAAAACTGTTTTTT.

This rearrangement joins TRBV4-1 to TRBJ2-5, with 10 positions matching TRBD2. Germline CDR1 reads MGHRA; CDR2 reads YSYEKL. Trimming cost V 2 bases and J 3 bases; bases outside gene matches: 6. CDR3 length equals 16 residues. This CDR3 is CASSQMGGLAEETQYF. CDR3 sequence (DNA): TGCGCCAGCAGCCAAATGGGAGGACTAGCGGAAGAGACCCAGTACTTC.